Listed here are 22 T cell receptor beta chains from one sample, sequenced in a study of T cell responses to AZD1222 COVID-19 vaccine. Profiling relied on immunoSEQ multiplex PCR, and the TCRdb table lists in-frame clones only, not all of them. The sample contains approximately 150,000 clones, 80% to 95% of which appear only once. Sequencing was performed on peripheral blood, taken 28 days after the second AZD1222 dose. These receptors all come from an adult who received the AZD1222 COVID-19 vaccine.

The chain recombines TRBV5-1 with TRBJ2-1, with TRBD2 matching 8 bases. Unmatched junction bases numbered 11, after V lost 3 bases and J lost 6 bases. Germline CDR1 reads SGHRS; CDR2 reads YFSETQ. The CDR3 has 16 amino acids. The CDR3 nucleotides are TGCGCCAGCAGCTCCACCCTAGCGGGCCAGGGCAATGAGCAGTTCTTC. It encodes CASSSTLAGQGNEQFF. The whole variable domain, remainder taken from reference TRBV5-1 and TRBJ2-1, is KAGVTQTPRYLIKTRGQQVTLSCSPISGHRSVSWYQQTPGQGLQFLFEYFSETQRNKGNFPGRFSGRQFSNSRSEMNVSTLELGDSALYLCASSSTLAGQGNEQFFGPGTRLTVL.

As DNA, the CDR3 is TGTGCTAGTGGTTTGTGGGACAGCCGCTCTGGGGCCAACGTCCTGACTTTC. Its protein product is CASGLWDSRSGANVLTF. The V gene is TRBV12-5, the J gene TRBJ2-6, with 7 nucleotides matching TRBD1. Germline CDR1 LGHNT, CDR2 FRNRAP. Trimming removed 2 bases from V and 0 bases from J; junction bases left unmatched: 4. The CDR3 is 17 amino acids.

The CDR3 coding sequence is TGTGCCAGCTCTCAAGGGGGCACTGAAGCTTTCTTT. It specifies CASSQGGTEAFF. V is TRBV18 and J is TRBJ1-1; a possible D gene is TRBD1 (6 bases). Germline V lookup: CDR1 KGHSH, CDR2 LQKENI. CDR3 length: 12 amino acids. Trimming left V 6 bases short and J 4 bases short, with 9 bases between. Combining the CDR3 with reference TRBV18 and TRBJ1-1 gives the whole variable domain NAGVMQNPRHLVRRRGQEARLRCSPMKGHSHVYWYRQLPEEGLKFMVYLQKENIIDESGMPKERFSAEFPKEGPSILRIQQVVRGDSAAYFCASSQGGTEAFFGQGTRLTVV.

The J gene is TRBJ1-2, the V gene TRBV4-1; D may be TRBD1 (6 bases). V shed 0 bases and J shed 5 bases, with 10 bases lying between them. This CDR3 is built from 14 residues. From germline, CDR1 is MGHRA and CDR2 YSYEKL. The CDR3 reads CASSQEGQVYGYTF. DNA of the CDR3: TGCGCCAGCAGCCAAGAGGGACAAGTATATGGCTACACCTTC.

The V gene is TRBV5-5, the J gene TRBJ2-4, with D tentatively TRBD2 (5 bases). Germline CDR1 and CDR2: SGHKS and YYEKEE (reference sequence). Trimming shortened V by 4 bases and J by 0 bases, and 17 bases separated the two germline ends. The length of the CDR3 is 17 residues. The CDR3 region is CASSEGSKRLAKNIQYF. The CDR3 coding sequence is TGTGCCAGCAGCGAGGGCTCCAAGCGATTAGCCAAAAACATTCAGTACTTC.

V usage is TRBV27 and J usage is TRBJ1-1, with D maybe TRBD1 (5 bases). The CDR3 covers 17 residues. From germline, CDR1 is MNHEY and CDR2 SMNVEV (reference sequence). V was shortened by 5 bases and J by 0 bases, with 19 bases between the two germline ends. In nucleotides, the CDR3 is TGTGCCAGCAGTCGATGGAGGGGCGGGGGTCTGAACACTGAAGCTTTCTTT. Translation: CASSRWRGGGLNTEAFF.

The chain joins TRBV13 to TRBJ2-7, with TRBD2 matching over 11 bases. Germline-derived CDR1 and CDR2 are PRHDT and FYEKMQ (reference sequence). V was clipped by 3 bases and J by 3 bases; unmatched bases: 1. CDR3 length: 14 amino acids. The CDR3 loop reads CASSFTSGGYEQYF. The CDR3 nucleotides are TGTGCCAGCAGCTTTACTAGCGGGGGCTACGAGCAGTACTTC.

The chain has TRBV25-1 and TRBJ2-1, with 13 bases identical to TRBD2. CDR1 MGHDK and CDR2 SYGVNS come from the germline V gene. With V trimmed by 3 bases and J by 10 bases, 6 bases remained unmatched. This CDR3 region has 15 residues. CDR3 residues: CASSEPGLAGVEQFF. The CDR3 nucleotides are TGTGCCAGCAGTGAGCCCGGACTAGCGGGGGTGGAGCAGTTCTTC.

This chain joins TRBV5-1 and TRBJ1-1; D may be TRBD1 (5 bases). Trimming shortened V by 4 bases and J by 7 bases, and 14 bases separated the two germline ends. Germline CDR1 and CDR2: SGHRS and YFSETQ. The CDR3 is 13 residues long. In nucleotides, the CDR3 is TGCGCCAGCAGCCCAGAGGGGAGTTATGAAGCTTTCTTT. It specifies CASSPEGSYEAFF.

CDR3 bases: TGTGCCAGCAGCCAAGATCGAGGAGCTACCTATGGCTACACCTTC. Amino acid sequence: CASSQDRGATYGYTF. The V gene is TRBV14, the J gene TRBJ1-2; no firm D call. Germline assignment: CDR1 SGHDN and CDR2 FVKESK. This CDR3 contains 15 residues. V dropped 0 bases and J dropped 4 bases, with 12 bases sitting between them.

CDR3 coding DNA: TGTGCCAGCACCTGGCTGGGATCTAACTATGGCTACACCTTC. Translation: CASTWLGSNYGYTF. J is TRBJ1-2 and V is TRBV19; D unclear. This CDR3 has 14 amino acids. V was trimmed by 9 bases and J by 0 bases, leaving 14 bases between them. Germline-derived CDR1 and CDR2 are LNHDA and SQIVND (reference sequence).

V is TRBV2 and J is TRBJ2-4, with no clear D. V shed 3 bases and J shed 2 bases, with 11 bases lying between them. This CDR3 spans 15 amino acids. Germline CDR1 reads SNHLY; CDR2 reads FYNNEI. For the CDR3, the DNA is TGTGCCAGCAGTGATTTAGGGTCGCCCAAAAACATTCAGTACTTC. It is translated as CASSDLGSPKNIQYF.

The CDR3, as DNA: TGTGCCAGCAGTTTACACCAACAGGGTGAAAAACTGTTTTTT. This sequence encodes CASSLHQQGEKLFF. The chain uses TRBV27 and TRBJ1-4, with D tentatively TRBD1 (6 bases). This CDR3 has 14 amino acids. Looked up from germline, CDR1 is MNHEY and CDR2 is SMNVEV (reference sequence). The V and J ends lost 2 bases and 7 bases respectively, with 11 bases between them.

This chain connects TRBV2 to TRBJ1-5; D perhaps matches TRBD1 (6 bases). The germline V and J ends were trimmed by 7 bases and 4 bases, with 11 bases remaining between them. The CDR3 has 13 amino acids. Per the germline V gene, CDR1 is SNHLY and CDR2 is FYNNEI. The chain's CDR3 is CASKRDTNQPQHF. The DNA of the CDR3 is TGTGCCAGCAAACGGGACACAAATCAGCCCCAGCATTTT.

This chain links TRBV7-2 with TRBJ2-7, with no clear D. The CDR3 consists of 15 residues. Between the trimmed V and J ends, which lost 7 bases and 0 bases, there was a span of 16 bases. Germline V CDR1 and CDR2: SGHTA, FQGNSA. The CDR3 DNA follows: TGTGCCAGCACCCCCACTTCCTTGGGCTCCTACGAGCAGTACTTC. It encodes CASTPTSLGSYEQYF.

This sequence joins TRBV25-1 and TRBJ1-5; the D is unclear. The CDR3 consists of 15 residues. Germline assignment: CDR1 MGHDK and CDR2 SYGVNS. V was clipped by 2 bases and J by 3 bases, with 11 bases between them. The CDR3 nucleotides are TGTGCCAGCAGTGAAGTGGGCAGCCCCAATCAGCCCCAGCATTTT. Protein product: CASSEVGSPNQPQHF. Drawing the rest from reference TRBV25-1 and TRBJ1-5, the complete variable domain is EADIYQTPRYLVIGTGKKITLECSQTMGHDKMYWYQQDPGMELHLIHYSYGVNSTEKGDLSSESTVSRIRTEHFPLTLESARPSHTSQYLCASSEVGSPNQPQHFGDGTRLSIL.

The CDR3 here is CASSPGLASGELFF. The CDR3 DNA reads TGTGCCAGCAGCCCGGGACTAGCGTCCGGGGAGCTGTTTTTT. The chain has TRBV3-1 (or the pseudogene TRBV3-2) and TRBJ2-2; 10 nucleotides line up with TRBD2. The CDR3 has 14 residues. V lost 4 bases to trimming and J lost 6 bases; unmatched junction nucleotides: 2. From germline, CDR1 is LGHDT and CDR2 YNNKEL (reference sequence).

The V call is TRBV5-4, the J call TRBJ1-5; 9 positions match TRBD1. Unmatched junction bases numbered 2, after V lost 0 bases and J lost 4 bases. This CDR3 has 15 amino acids. Germline lookup yields CDR1 SGHNT and CDR2 YYREEE (reference sequence). The CDR3 region is CASSLAGQGNQPQHF. CDR3 nucleotides: TGTGCCAGCAGCTTGGCGGGACAGGGTAATCAGCCCCAGCATTTT.

The chain carries TRBV14 and TRBJ1-2, with D unclear. The V end lost 0 bases, the J end lost 0 bases, and 8 bases lay between the germline ends. The CDR3 contains 15 residues. CDR1 and CDR2 from the germline V gene are SGHDN and FVKESK. The CDR3 coding sequence is TGTGCCAGCAGCCAAGAGTTGTGGGCTAACTATGGCTACACCTTC. Translating gives CASSQELWANYGYTF.

This chain links TRBV7-9 with TRBJ2-7, with D perhaps given as TRBD1 or TRBD2 (5 bases each). Looked up from germline, CDR1 is SEHNR and CDR2 is FQNEAQ (reference sequence). The CDR3 contains 13 residues. V lost 6 bases and J 5 bases, leaving 14 bases between the germline ends. The CDR3 DNA follows: TGTGCCAGCAGGCGGTCGGGGACCCACGAGCAGTACTTC. Translating it yields CASRRSGTHEQYF.

V and J are TRBV5-8 and TRBJ2-1; D gene uncertain. The germline V gene encodes CDR1 SGHTS and CDR2 YDEGEE. V dropped 2 bases and J dropped 0 bases, with 9 bases sitting between them. This CDR3 contains 15 residues. CDR3 nucleotides: TGTGCCAGCAGCTTAGGGCGGAGCTCCTACAATGAGCAGTTCTTC. The encoded protein is CASSLGRSSYNEQFF.

This chain joins TRBV7-3 and TRBJ2-2; 8 nucleotides align to TRBD2. Germline V gene sequence: CDR1 SGHTA, CDR2 FQGTGA. CDR3 length: 16 amino acids. V lost 2 bases, J lost 5 bases, and 7 bases stayed unmatched. The CDR3 is CASSLVSGGETGELFF. CDR3 DNA: TGTGCCAGCAGCTTAGTAAGCGGGGGCGAGACCGGGGAGCTGTTTTTT.